This T cell receptor (beta chain) was recorded in a study of blood T cell repertoires in COVID-19. The table lists this clone with a count of one. Under the authors' procedure: Amplification of reference gene primers provided the estimated nucleated cell counts. Clones were sequenced by immunoSEQ multiplex PCR, and TCRdb holds only the in-frame ones, with some missing. For V, J and clone size, that table is used; D and trimming come from the DNA. The sample includes 140,000 to 150,000 clones, roughly 87% of them seen just once. Sequenced: peripheral blood. The sequence was collected from a woman in her forties or fifties with acute or convalescent COVID-19.

CDR3 loop: CASSLSHSYEQYF. DNA for the CDR3: TGTGCCAGCAGTTTATCCCACAGTTACGAGCAGTACTTC. The chain carries TRBV28 and TRBJ2-7; D unclear. The CDR3 has 13 residues. Germline V lookup: CDR1 MDHEN, CDR2 SYDVKM. V lost 1 base and J 4 bases, leaving 8 bases between the germline ends.